This T cell receptor (beta chain) came from a study of identical twins. Study conclusions and caveats: Beta clonotypes that were abundant in cord blood contained fewer insertions, a pattern absent from memory repertoires.

TCRdb processed the 5' RACE reads anew with MiXCR; each CDR3 protein has one entry. Found here are approximately 500,000 distinct CDR3 sequences, about 24% of them singletons; the top ten hold over 2.5%. The table lists this clonotype with a few counts. No antigen is known for it. The CDR3 spans 14 residues. Germline CDR1 is MNHEY and CDR2 is SVGAGI. Trimming took 0 bases from V and 4 from J, leaving 9 bases between them. These data were also reused for a study on T cells expressing NK-cell markers. That paper notes: In several experiments, an anti-gamma-delta TCR antibody restricted sorting to alpha-beta TCR T cells.

Sequences were obtained from CD4+ T cells sorted from blood. This rearrangement joins TRBV6-5 to TRBJ1-2; D perhaps matches TRBD1 (5 bases). This TCR derives from a young woman in good health. The CDR3 DNA reads TGTGCCAGCAGTTACTCCGGACAAGTCTATGGCTACACCTTC. It encodes CASSYSGQVYGYTF.